This section outlines one T cell receptor (beta chain) sequence together with its context. What antigen it recognizes has not been identified. Base qualities are not provided; no much larger clone lies one nucleotide away. For CDR1 and CDR2, the germline V gene lists SGHNT and YENEEA. From V the trimming removes 6 bases and from J it removes 3 bases, while the gene matches leave 5 bases of the junction unaccounted for. The CDR3 holds 14 amino acids from the cysteine to the phenylalanine. Of the read, only the CDR3 DNA is kept; its 42 bases are in frame from base 1. The cohort consisted of hundreds of healthy bone marrow donors. All cohort members were sampled while nominally healthy, although unrecorded immune exposures were likely present. The donor was CMV seropositive and was included in the group of around 300 seropositive cohort members. Every donor gave a peripheral blood sample, and the peripheral blood mononuclear cells from that sample were used for TCR beta sequencing. Genomic DNA extraction from the blood cell samples was performed with the Qiagen DNeasy Blood Extraction Kit.

The data were obtained in a study of cytomegalovirus exposure and HLA in healthy donors (dated 2017 in TCRdb). Context from the whole study: According to an earlier analysis of several hundred of the donors, roughly 180 million T cells yielded roughly 110 million unique TCR beta sequences and approximately 300 Gb of sequence data. Approximately 300 gigabases of sequencing data and roughly 81 million unique TCR sequences made up an early release that covered several hundred HLA-typed donors. Of the 350 to 450 genotyped donors, roughly 80% fell in the genetic ancestry cluster associated with self-reported Caucasian donors. The study was designed to test whether signatures of past pathogen exposure could be identified by cataloging public T cell receptors. The study profiled the T cell repertoires of fewer than 850 subjects by immunosequencing and related them to cytomegalovirus serostatus. Besides the first cohort of hundreds of subjects, a separate validation cohort made up of 120 different subjects was used. To predict cytomegalovirus infection status, the study brought together high-throughput TCR immunosequencing, statistical association of individual TCRs with disease status, and machine learning. To study patterns of TCR occurrence, a later analysis re-analyzed previously published TCR beta repertoires from hundreds of donors and added high-resolution HLA genotyping. In the later analysis, no new phenotypic data were used to find candidate immune exposures; instead, reliance was placed on TCR beta sequences and their occurrence across donors. An earlier analysis of some 500 of the donors used high-throughput TCR beta sequencing to judge whether each TCR beta V gene segment behaved as functional or pseudogenic. Donor age, sex, ethnicity and CMV serostatus were compiled together with the repertoire data. A later genetic analysis used genome-wide SNP genotypes for 398 of the 666 donors, treating that subset as a discovery cohort. Every repertoire in the discovery cohort had been generated on one and the same sequencing platform. Class I and class II HLA loci were covered by the typing at four-digit resolution. The number of typed donors differed by locus: about 620-630 for A, B, C, DRB1 and DQB1; approximately 530 for DQA1; 606 for DPA1; and roughly 470 for DPB1. About five DR-DQ haplotypes were handled as single units for association and clustering because linkage in the cohort was strong. Among about 410 genotyped donors of the cohort, an average of about 220,000 unique TCR beta nucleotide sequences was sequenced per donor, of which about 18% were non-productive. Overall study results and their limits: A total of roughly 160 TCR beta chains were listed by the study as associated with cytomegalovirus. Some IMGT-functional V segments, including TRBV6-2 and TRBV6-3, could not be told apart with the 87-base-pair reads, so those segments were excluded. An earlier analysis of several hundred of the donors showed that most TCR beta V segments appeared in productive rearrangements either about 90% or about 30% of the time, which broadly matched IMGT annotations. For the cohort, immune exposure information was limited to CMV serostatus. At a false discovery rate of 0.05, a later analysis linked 15,000 to 20,000 TCR beta sequences to specific HLA alleles. Correlated functional status among segregating V segments might be attributable to linkage disequilibrium, but an unknown experimental factor could not be ruled out. Compared with the approximately 710-donor mean, donors in an Asian-associated ancestry cluster had fewer N-insertions in productive TCRs, according to a later genetic analysis. When HLA alleles, especially DR and DQ, strongly co-occurred, attributing TCR associations to individual alleles was difficult. The cohort was sequenced for TCR beta chains only, and without alpha or paired-chain data the features that could be detected were limited. Sequencing depth was assumed to be roughly uniform across donors in the presence/absence analyses, though that assumption may not hold. Compared with equally common non-associated chains, HLA-associated TCR beta chains in a later analysis were more clonally expanded and had lower generation probabilities. According to a later analysis, most CMV-associated TCR beta chains appeared to be HLA-restricted, and the HLA associations seemed to be driven largely by CMV exposure. A further reported finding was that TCR beta sequences accurately predicted the HLA-A and HLA-B alleles for most subjects in the first cohort. Because HLA typing was unavailable for some donors at each locus, only the typed subset was used in association tests. The classifier was reported to diagnose cytomegalovirus status with high specificity and sensitivity in both the original and validation cohorts. In a later analysis, TCR association rates were found to vary across HLA loci, with the most associated TCRs seen for DRB1 alleles and the fewest for HLA-C alleles. A cluster of highly shared sequence variants was judged likely to be a technical artifact of the sequencing pipeline. According to a later analysis, parvovirus B19, influenza, CMV and Epstein-Barr virus appeared linked to several top co-occurrence clusters. Across donors, most TCR sequences were observed very rarely, whereas some public TCRs were present in many individuals. V-gene and J-gene trimming of TCR beta chains was associated with a missense DCLRE1C variant in a later genetic analysis, and the association was replicated in an independent cohort. Because counts were too low, roughly 16 rarely observed V segments, including chromosome 9 orphons, were excluded from the earlier analysis of some 540 of the donors. In vitro tests confirmed that three of the cytomegalovirus-associated TCR beta chains recognize cytomegalovirus antigens. According to the authors, the approach could potentially be generalized to other disease states and immunological phenotypes.

Library prep was done by the immunoSEQ multiplex PCR assay. For the multiplex PCR, a mixture combining 60 forward primers for TCR Vbeta segments and 13 reverse primers for TCR Jbeta segments was used. A multiplex PCR assay on genomic DNA amplified the CDR3 region of rearranged TCR beta genes. The Illumina HiSeq System was used to sequence the amplified TCR beta libraries as 87-base-pair reads. Per the authors' processing: A later analysis tallied about 77 million unique TCR beta chains across the 600 to 700 repertoires, and approximately 11 million of those chains were shared by two or more donors. To remove PCR and sequencing errors, raw reads were error-corrected and collapsed into unique sequences using a nearest-neighbor algorithm that merged closely related sequences. CDR3 sequences were aligned to IMGT reference sequences to assign V, D and J gene segments. Each retained sequence needed at least a six-nucleotide match to both a V gene segment and a J gene segment. A rearrangement was called productive if the CDR3 had no stop codons and remained in frame with V and J, and every other rearrangement was called non-productive. CDR3 was defined according to IMGT convention as the region running from the second conserved V-encoded cysteine to the conserved J-encoded phenylalanine. The earlier analysis of about 560 of the donors excluded any sequence lacking an unambiguous match to a single V gene segment. An earlier analysis of 587 of the donors classified V segments as functional when productive rearrangements were above 56.7% and as segregating when the standard deviation between donors was above 5%. To diagnose cytomegalovirus status from the catalog of TCR beta chain sequences, a statistical classification framework was built. In a later analysis, V and J genes were assigned by comparing TCR nucleotide sequences against IMGT/GENE-DB human TR gene sequences. In a later analysis, CDR3 sequences and most-parsimonious VDJ recombination scenarios were assigned using the TCRdist pipeline. In a later analysis, each TCR beta chain was defined by its CDR3 amino acid sequence together with its V-gene family, and reads lacking a unique V-gene family were excluded. To address suspected cross-contamination and a sequencing artifact, a later analysis removed roughly 640 highly shared, low-generation-probability nucleotide sequences. A later analysis calculated a clonal expansion index for each public chain from normalized within-repertoire ranks of inferred template counts. In a later analysis, generation probabilities were computed using a VDJ recombination model fitted to out-of-frame rearrangements, and the results were checked against IGoR. In a later analysis, hypergeometric tests were used to score TCR-TCR, TCR-HLA and TCR-CMV co-occurrence, with a repertoire-size bias correction applied to TCR pairs. In a later analysis, false discovery rates were estimated by permuting HLA or CMV assignments 20 times. In a later analysis, co-occurring TCRs were grouped using DBSCAN, with TCRdist sequence similarity added in when clustering inside HLA-allele-positive subsets. Repertoires with fewer than 30,000 or more than 120,000 public chains, plus five repertoires with anomalous nucleotide sharing, were excluded from co-occurrence clustering. TCRdb provides this immuneACCESS table in a form limited to in-frame rearrangements. Some clones are lacking; in checked studies, under half of them reflect an unresolved V gene, and why the rest are absent is not known. Clone size and the V and J calls come from that table; the DNA yielded D and trimming. The sample yields roughly 200,000 clones; around 82% were counted once. The top ten clones comprise 12% to 15% of the sample.

This sequence uses TRBV11-3 and TRBJ2-5; 9 of the junction bases match TRBD1. Sample: PBMCs. The receptor was isolated from a woman aged 25-40 years in good health and CMV-seropositive. The CDR3 sequence is CASSRTGEEETQYF. The DNA is as follows: TGTGCCAGCAGTAGGACAGGGGAGGAAGAGACCCAGTACTTC.